This T cell receptor (beta chain) derives from a study of cytomegalovirus exposure and HLA in healthy donors. Donors had nominal health at sampling but likely had unrecorded immune exposures. Looked up from germline, CDR1 is DFQATT and CDR2 is SNEGSKA (reference sequence). Trimming at V came to 6 bases and at J to 15 bases, leaving 8 bases not matched to a gene. This CDR3 is 10 amino acids long. Both 60 Vbeta primers and 13 Jbeta primers went into the PCR. In the study's own analysis: A later analysis counted 70 million to 85 million unique TCR beta chains, around 10 million shared. TCRdb keeps only in-frame clones here, not all; method: immunoSEQ multiplex PCR. V and J calls plus clone size are reproduced from that table; the DNA served to infer D and trimming. The table has around 150,000 clones, about 61% seen once.

This rearrangement joins TRBV20-1 to TRBJ2-3, with TRBD1 identical over 8 bases. This receptor was taken from a male donor in good health and CMV-seronegative. The sample was PBMCs. As DNA, the CDR3 is TGCAGTGCCCCGACAGGGACAGGATATTTT. As protein: CSAPTGTGYF.